The T cell receptor beta chain under discussion was sequenced for a study of shared clonotypes between healthy human individuals. The overall study: Contributing individuals were two females and three males aged 18 to 49.

Points from the study as a whole: The authors sampled blood alone, and tissue repertoires likely differ.

This clone showed up just once. No antigen is known for it. All donors were Caucasian adults living in Nashville, Tennessee. Memory CD4+ cells were the fraction left after CD45RA+ naive selection. This table comes from immunoSEQ multiplex PCR, and its TCRdb copy is limited to in-frame clones, with some not included. The table has some 1,600,000 clones, 95% to 99% seen once. This receptor was identified in a man aged 30 to 39 in good health. The specimen was naive CD4+ T cells sorted from blood. The subset denotes: CD45RA+ positively selected.

CDR3 DNA sequence: TGTGCCAGCAGTGAATTTAGGTTGCCAGGGAATGAGCAGTTCTTC. It codes for CASSEFRLPGNEQFF. The J gene is TRBJ2-1, the V gene TRBV25-1; D possibly corresponds to TRBD1 (5 bases). This CDR3 is 15 amino acids long. Germline CDR1 reads MGHDK; CDR2 reads SYGVNS. V was pared by 1 base and J by 7 bases, with 14 bases between.